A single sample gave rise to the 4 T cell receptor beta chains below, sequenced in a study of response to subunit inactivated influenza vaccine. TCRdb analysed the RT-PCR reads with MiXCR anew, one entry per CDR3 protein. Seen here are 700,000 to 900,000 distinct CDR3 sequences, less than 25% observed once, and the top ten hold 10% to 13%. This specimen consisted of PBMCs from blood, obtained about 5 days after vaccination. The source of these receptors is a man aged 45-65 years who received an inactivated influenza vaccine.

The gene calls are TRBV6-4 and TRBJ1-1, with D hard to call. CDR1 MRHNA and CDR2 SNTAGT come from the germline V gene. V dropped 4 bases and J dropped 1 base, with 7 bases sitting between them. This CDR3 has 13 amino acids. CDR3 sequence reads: CASSAVSNTEAFF. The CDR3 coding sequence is TGTGCCAGCAGTGCCGTATCGAACACTGAAGCTTTCTTT.

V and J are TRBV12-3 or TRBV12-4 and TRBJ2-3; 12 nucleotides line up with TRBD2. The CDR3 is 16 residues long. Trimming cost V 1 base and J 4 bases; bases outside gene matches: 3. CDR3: CASSLGTSGDSDTQYF. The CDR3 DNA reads TGTGCCAGCAGTTTAGGGACTAGCGGGGATTCAGATACGCAGTATTTT.

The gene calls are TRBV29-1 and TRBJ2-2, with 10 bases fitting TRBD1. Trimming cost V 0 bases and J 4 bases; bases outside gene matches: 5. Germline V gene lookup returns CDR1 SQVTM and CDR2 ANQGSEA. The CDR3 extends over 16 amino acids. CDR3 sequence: CSVEDDRGQGTGELFF. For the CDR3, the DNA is TGCAGCGTTGAAGACGACAGGGGGCAGGGCACCGGGGAGCTGTTTTTT.

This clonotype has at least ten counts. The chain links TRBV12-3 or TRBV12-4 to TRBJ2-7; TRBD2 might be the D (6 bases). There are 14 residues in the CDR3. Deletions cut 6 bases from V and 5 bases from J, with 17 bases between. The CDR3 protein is CASRRGLRGHEQYF. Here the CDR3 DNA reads TGTGCCAGCAGGCGGGGACTCCGTGGCCACGAGCAGTACTTC.